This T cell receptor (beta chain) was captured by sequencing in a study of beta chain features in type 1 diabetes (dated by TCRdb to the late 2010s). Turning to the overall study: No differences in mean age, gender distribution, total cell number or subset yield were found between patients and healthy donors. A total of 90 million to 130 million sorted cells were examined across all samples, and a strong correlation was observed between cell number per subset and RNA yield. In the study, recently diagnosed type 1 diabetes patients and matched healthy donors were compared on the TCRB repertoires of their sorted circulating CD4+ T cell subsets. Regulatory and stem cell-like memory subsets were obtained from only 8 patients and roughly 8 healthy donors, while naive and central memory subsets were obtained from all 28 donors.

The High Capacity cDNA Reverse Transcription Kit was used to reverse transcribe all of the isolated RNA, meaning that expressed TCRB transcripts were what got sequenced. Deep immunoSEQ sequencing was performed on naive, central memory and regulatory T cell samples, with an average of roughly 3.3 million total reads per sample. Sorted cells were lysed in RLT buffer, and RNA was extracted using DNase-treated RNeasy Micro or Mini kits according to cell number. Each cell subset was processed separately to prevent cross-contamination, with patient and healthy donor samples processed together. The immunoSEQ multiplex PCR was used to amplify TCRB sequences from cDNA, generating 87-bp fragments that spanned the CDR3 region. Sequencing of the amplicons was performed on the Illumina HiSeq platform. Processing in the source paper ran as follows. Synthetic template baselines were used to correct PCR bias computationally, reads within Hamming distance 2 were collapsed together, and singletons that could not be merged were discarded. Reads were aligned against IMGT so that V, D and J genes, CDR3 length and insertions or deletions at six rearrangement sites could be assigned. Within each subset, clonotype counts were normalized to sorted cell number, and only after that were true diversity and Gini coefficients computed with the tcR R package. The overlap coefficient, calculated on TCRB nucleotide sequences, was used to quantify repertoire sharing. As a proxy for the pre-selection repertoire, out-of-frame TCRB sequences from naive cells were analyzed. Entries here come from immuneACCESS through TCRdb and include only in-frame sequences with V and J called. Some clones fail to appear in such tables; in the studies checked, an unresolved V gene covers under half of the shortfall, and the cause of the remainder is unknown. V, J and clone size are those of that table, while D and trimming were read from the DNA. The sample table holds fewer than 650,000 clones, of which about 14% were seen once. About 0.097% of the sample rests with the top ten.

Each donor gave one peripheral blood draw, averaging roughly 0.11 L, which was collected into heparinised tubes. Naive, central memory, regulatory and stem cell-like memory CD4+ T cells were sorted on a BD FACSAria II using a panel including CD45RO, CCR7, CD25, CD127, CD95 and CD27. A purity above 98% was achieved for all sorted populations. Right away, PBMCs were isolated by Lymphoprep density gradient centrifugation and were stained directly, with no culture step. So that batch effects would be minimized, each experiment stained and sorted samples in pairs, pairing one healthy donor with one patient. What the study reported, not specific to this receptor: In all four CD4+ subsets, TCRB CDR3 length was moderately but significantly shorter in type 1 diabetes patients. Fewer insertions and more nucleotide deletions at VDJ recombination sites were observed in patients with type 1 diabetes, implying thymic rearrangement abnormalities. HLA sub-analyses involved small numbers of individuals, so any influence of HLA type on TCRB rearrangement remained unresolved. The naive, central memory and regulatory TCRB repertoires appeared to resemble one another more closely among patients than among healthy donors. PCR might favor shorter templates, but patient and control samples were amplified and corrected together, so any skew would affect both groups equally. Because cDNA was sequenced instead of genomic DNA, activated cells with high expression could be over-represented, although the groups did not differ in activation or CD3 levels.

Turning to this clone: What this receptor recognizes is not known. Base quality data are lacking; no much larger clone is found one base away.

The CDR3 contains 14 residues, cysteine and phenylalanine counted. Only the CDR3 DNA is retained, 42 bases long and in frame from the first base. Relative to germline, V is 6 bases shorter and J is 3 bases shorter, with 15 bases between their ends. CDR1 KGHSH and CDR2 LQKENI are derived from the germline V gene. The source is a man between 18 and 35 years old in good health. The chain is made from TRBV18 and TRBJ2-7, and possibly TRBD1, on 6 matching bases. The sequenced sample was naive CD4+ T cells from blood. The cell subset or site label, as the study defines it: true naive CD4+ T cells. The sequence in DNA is TGTGCCAGCTCCCCCGGACAGACCCGCTACGAGCAGTACTTC. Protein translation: CASSPGQTRYEQYF.